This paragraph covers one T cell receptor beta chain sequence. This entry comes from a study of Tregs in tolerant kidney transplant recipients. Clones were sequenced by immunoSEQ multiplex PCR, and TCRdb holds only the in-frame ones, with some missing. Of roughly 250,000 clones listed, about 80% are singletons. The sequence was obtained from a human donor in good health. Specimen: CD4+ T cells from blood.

The CDR3 DNA follows: TGTGCCACCAGCGACCTTGAGGTAAACGGTTATGGCTACACCTTC. Protein sequence: CATSDLEVNGYGYTF. The chain uses TRBV15 and TRBJ1-2; D ambiguous. The V and J ends lost 5 bases and 5 bases respectively, with 18 bases between them. Germline CDR1 reads LNHNV; CDR2 reads YYDKDF (reference sequence). The CDR3 is made up of 15 amino acids.